This T cell receptor (beta chain) was found in a study of cytomegalovirus exposure and HLA in healthy donors. Study-wide context: From HLA-typed donors, an early data release held some 80 million unique TCRs. Points from the study as a whole: Most subjects had HLA-A and HLA-B alleles reportedly predicted accurately by TCR beta sequences.

For this clone: Antigen: not known.

This CDR3 has 12 amino acids. Germline V gene sequence: CDR1 SGHRS, CDR2 YFSETQ. V was clipped by 1 base and J by 5 bases, with 7 bases between them. PCR primers comprised 60 Vbeta and 13 Jbeta primers. Produced via immunoSEQ multiplex PCR; TCRdb's table is partial and in-frame only. The sample has about 160,000 clones; roughly 85% are singletons. The sequence came from a woman aged 45-59 years in good health and CMV-seronegative. Input material: PBMCs. The chain carries TRBV5-1 and TRBJ2-7; no firm D call. The CDR3: CASSLPGDEQYF. CDR3 DNA: TGCGCCAGCAGCTTGCCCGGAGACGAGCAGTACTTC.